These 32 T cell receptor beta chains were all obtained from the same sample, sequenced in a study of T and B cells in COVID-19 patients. TRB rearrangements were amplified by multiplex PCR with BIOMED2 TRB-A/B primers. TCRdb itself ran the multiplex PCR reads through MiXCR, one entry per CDR3 protein. The sample contains more than 5,000 distinct CDR3 sequences, about 33% of which appear only once. TRB was amplified from about 250-500 ng of blood genomic DNA. Material: blood. The receptors shown here come from a human donor with active COVID-19.

This clonotype was observed a few times. The rearrangement links TRBV5-6 to TRBJ2-1; D remains unclear. The CDR3 is 14 residues long. The germline gives CDR1 SGHDT, CDR2 YYEEEE. The V and J ends lost 0 bases and 5 bases respectively, with 9 bases between them. The CDR3 protein is CASSLGLEDNEQFF. CDR3 in DNA: TGTGCCAGCAGCTTGGGGCTAGAAGACAATGAGCAGTTCTTC.

The chain uses TRBV5-5 and TRBJ2-7; a possible D gene is TRBD1 (6 bases). The CDR3 loop spans 14 amino acids. CDR1 and CDR2 (germline): SGHKS, YYEKEE (reference sequence). V dropped 3 bases and J dropped 3 bases, with 13 bases sitting between them. CDR3 in DNA: TGTGCCAGCAGCTCGGAGACAGGTTACTACGAGCAGTACTTC. This sequence encodes CASSSETGYYEQYF. Together with reference TRBV5-5 and TRBJ2-7, the CDR3 gives the full variable domain: DAGVTQSPTHLIKTRGQQVTLRCSPISGHKSVSWYQQVLGQGPQFIFQYYEKEERGRGNFPDRFSARQFPNYSSELNVNALLLGDSALYLCASSSETGYYEQYFGPGTRLTVT.

This chain links TRBV6-5 with TRBJ2-1, with 8 nucleotides matching TRBD2. The CDR3 runs to 12 residues. CDR1 is MNHEY, CDR2 SVGAGI, per germline. The ends lost 8 bases at V and 8 bases at J; junction bases unmatched: 5. The CDR3 spells CASVSGGDEQFF. CDR3 sequence (DNA): TGTGCCAGCGTCTCGGGGGGGGATGAGCAGTTCTTC.

The chain employs TRBV28 and TRBJ2-3, with D possibly matching TRBD2 (6 bases). Per the germline V gene, CDR1 is MDHEN and CDR2 is SYDVKM. Deletions cut 4 bases from V and 9 bases from J, with 11 bases between. The CDR3 has 12 residues. CDR3 in amino acids: CASSSDYWTQYF. The CDR3 nucleotides are TGTGCCAGCAGTTCGGACTATTGGACGCAGTATTTT.

The V gene is TRBV18, the J gene TRBJ1-3; tentatively, D is TRBD1 (5 bases). The CDR3 runs 15 residues. Trimming cost V 2 bases and J 3 bases, with 11 bases left between them. The germline CDR1 and CDR2 sequences are KGHSH and LQKENI. Here the CDR3 DNA reads TGTGCCAGCTCACCAGCAGGGTCAGGTGGAAACACCATATATTTT. Translation: CASSPAGSGGNTIYF.

The J gene is TRBJ2-7, the V gene TRBV19, with D perhaps being TRBD1 or TRBD2 (5 bases each). Germline CDR1 LNHDA, CDR2 SQIVND (reference sequence). V was clipped by 4 bases and J by 3 bases, with 19 bases between them. This CDR3 comprises 16 residues. The CDR3 DNA is TGTGCCAGTAGTAATTGGGGGACCCGTACAGGCTACGAGCAGTACTTC. It encodes CASSNWGTRTGYEQYF. The full variable domain, with the rest looked up from reference TRBV19 and TRBJ2-7, is DGGITQSPKYLFRKEGQNVTLSCEQNLNHDAMYWYRQDPGQGLRLIYYSQIVNDFQKGDIAEGYSVSREKKESFPLTVTSAQKNPTAFYLCASSNWGTRTGYEQYFGPGTRLTVT.

This clonotype was recorded a few times. The chain employs TRBV6-5 and TRBJ2-4, with D possibly being TRBD2 (7 bases). Germline loops: CDR1 MNHEY, CDR2 SVGAGI. Trimming took off 0 bases at V and 7 bases at J, with 13 bases between the two ends. The CDR3 runs 15 residues. This CDR3 is CASSYSAGARNIQYF. The CDR3, as DNA: TGTGCCAGCAGTTACTCTGCGGGGGCGAGGAACATTCAGTACTTC.

This clonotype was counted a few times. V gene TRBV18 combines with J gene TRBJ2-5, with D unresolved. This CDR3 has 12 residues. Germline V gene sequence: CDR1 KGHSH, CDR2 LQKENI. The V and J ends lost 3 bases and 5 bases respectively, with 7 bases between them. CDR3 DNA sequence: TGTGCCAGCTCACCCTCGTCTGAGACCCAGTACTTC. This sequence encodes CASSPSSETQYF.

The gene calls are TRBV28 and TRBJ2-3; 7 positions agree with TRBD1. J lost 4 bases, V lost 6 bases, and 4 bases had no gene match. The germline gives CDR1 MDHEN, CDR2 SYDVKM. CDR3 length: 13 residues. The CDR3 coding sequence is TGTGCCAGCAGGGGGACAGTCCCAGATACGCAGTATTTT. Amino acids: CASRGTVPDTQYF.

J is TRBJ2-2 and V is TRBV20-1; 8 nucleotides align to TRBD2. CDR3 length equals 15 residues. Trimming cost V 5 bases and J 0 bases; bases outside gene matches: 5. Per the germline V gene, CDR1 is DFQATT and CDR2 is SNEGSKA (reference sequence). CDR3 protein: CSAHFGRANTGELFF. CDR3 DNA: TGCAGTGCTCACTTCGGGAGGGCGAACACCGGGGAGCTGTTTTTT.

The chain joins TRBV19 to TRBJ2-5; 10 nucleotides align to TRBD2. Losses at the gene ends were 1 base for V and 1 base for J; bases not matched to a gene: 3. Germline-derived CDR1 and CDR2 are LNHDA and SQIVND (reference sequence). This CDR3 has 16 residues. The CDR3 spells CASSIGLAGFQETQYF. The DNA for the CDR3 is TGTGCCAGTAGTATAGGACTAGCGGGTTTCCAAGAGACCCAGTACTTC.

This clonotype is categorized as medium-sized. The chain couples TRBV15 to TRBJ1-4; the D is unclear. CDR3 length: 16 residues. Trimming removed 0 bases at V and 8 bases at J, with 16 bases between. Germline values: CDR1 LNHNV, CDR2 YYDKDF (reference sequence). The CDR3 region has the DNA TGTGCCACCAGCAGAGATGATGGCGGGGAGGGAGAAAAACTGTTTTTT. It codes for CATSRDDGGEGEKLFF.

This clonotype has only a few counts. The J gene is TRBJ2-5, the V gene TRBV13, with TRBD2 matching over 7 bases. Unmatched junction bases numbered 11, after V lost 8 bases and J lost 2 bases. Germline values: CDR1 PRHDT, CDR2 FYEKMQ (reference sequence). The CDR3 is made up of 15 amino acids. The CDR3: CASRRTGGAQETQYF. For the CDR3, the DNA is TGTGCCAGCCGACGTACGGGAGGTGCACAAGAGACCCAGTACTTC.

This clonotype was found a few times. This chain uses TRBV12-3 or TRBV12-4 with TRBJ1-1; the D is unclear. CDR3 length: 13 residues. The V end was cut by 3 bases, the J end by 0 bases, with 5 bases between. The CDR3 sequence is CASSFEVNTEAFF. CDR3 DNA: TGTGCCAGCAGTTTTGAGGTGAACACTGAAGCTTTCTTT.

CDR3 nucleotide sequence: TGTGCCAGCAGTTACCGGGACAAAAATTCGGGGGCCAACGTCCTGACTTTC. Protein sequence: CASSYRDKNSGANVLTF. The chain has TRBV6-5 and TRBJ2-6; D perhaps matches TRBD1 (6 bases). This CDR3 has 17 amino acids. Germline V CDR1 and CDR2: MNHEY, SVGAGI. Trimming shortened V by 2 bases and J by 4 bases, and 15 bases separated the two germline ends.

This clonotype qualifies as medium-sized. The chain links TRBV27 to TRBJ2-3, with D hard to call. The CDR3 spans 14 residues. V was pared by 8 bases and J by 6 bases, with 18 bases between. Looked up from germline, CDR1 is MNHEY and CDR2 is SMNVEV (reference sequence). CDR3 loop: CASSPTLWTDTQYF. DNA of the CDR3: TGTGCCAGCTCCCCTACGCTGTGGACCGATACGCAGTATTTT.

The chain combines TRBV4-3 with TRBJ1-4, with D hard to call. V gave up 5 bases and J gave up 0 bases, with 13 bases separating them. Looked up from germline, CDR1 is LGHNA and CDR2 is YSLEER. The CDR3 totals 16 residues. The CDR3 sequence is CASSLNPTATNEKLFF. The CDR3 region has the DNA TGCGCCAGCAGCTTAAACCCAACCGCAACTAATGAAAAACTGTTTTTT.

In its sample, this clonotype ranks as medium-sized. The chain is built from TRBV6-5 and TRBJ2-3; 10 bases map to TRBD1. Germline V gene data show CDR1 as MNHEY and CDR2 as SVGAGI. V lost 5 bases and J lost 1; bases outside the gene matches: 12. The CDR3 is 18 residues long. The CDR3: CASSEATFGTGGTDTQYF. In DNA, the CDR3 is TGTGCCAGCAGTGAAGCTACTTTTGGGACAGGGGGCACAGATACGCAGTATTTT.

This clonotype was found a few times. V and J are TRBV5-4 and TRBJ2-6; D might be TRBD1 or TRBD2, each matching 5 bases. V was trimmed by 4 bases and J by 2 bases, leaving 16 bases between them. This CDR3 is built from 17 residues. Germline assignment: CDR1 SGHNT and CDR2 YYREEE (reference sequence). CDR3 in amino acids: CASSVGTRAAGANVLTF. The DNA of the CDR3 is TGTGCCAGCAGCGTCGGGACGCGGGCGGCTGGGGCCAACGTCCTGACTTTC.

This clonotype was seen a few times. J is TRBJ2-5 and V is TRBV6-5; no clear D. V was shortened by 8 bases and J by 1 base, with 14 bases between the two germline ends. CDR3 length: 14 residues. The germline gives CDR1 MNHEY, CDR2 SVGAGI. This CDR3 reads CASERRTSQETQYF. CDR3 nucleotides: TGTGCCAGCGAAAGGCGGACCTCCCAAGAGACCCAGTACTTC.

This clonotype was recorded a few times. The rearrangement uses TRBV18 and TRBJ2-7, with D perhaps matching TRBD2 (5 bases). V was trimmed by 3 bases and J by 5 bases, leaving 8 bases between them. CDR1 and CDR2 from the germline V gene are KGHSH and LQKENI. The CDR3 is made up of 12 amino acids. The CDR3, as DNA: TGTGCCAGCTCACCTCAGAGGGACGAGCAGTACTTC. This encodes CASSPQRDEQYF.

V gene TRBV7-2 combines with J gene TRBJ2-3; D not certain. V was trimmed by 6 bases and J by 0 bases, leaving 10 bases between them. The CDR3 runs 14 residues. Germline V gene sequence: CDR1 SGHTA, CDR2 FQGNSA. The CDR3 is CASRGPISTDTQYF. As DNA, the CDR3 is TGTGCCAGCAGAGGACCGATAAGCACAGATACGCAGTATTTT. Variable domain in full (rest from reference TRBV7-2 and TRBJ2-3): GAGVSQSPSNKVTEKGKDVELRCDPISGHTALYWYRQSLGQGLEFLIYFQGNSAPDKSGLPSDRFSAERTGGSVSTLTIQRTQQEDSAVYLCASRGPISTDTQYFGPGTRLTVL.

The chain links TRBV30 to TRBJ1-5; no definite D call. This CDR3 contains 13 residues. Per germline, CDR1 GTSNPN and CDR2 SVGIG (reference sequence). The ends were cut back, 3 bases at V and 6 bases at J, with 12 bases in the middle. CDR3 in DNA: TGTGCCTGGAGCGGTGCCGGGGTTCAGCCCCAGCATTTT. As protein: CAWSGAGVQPQHF.

This clonotype was observed a handful of times. The rearrangement links TRBV5-1 to TRBJ2-7, with D tentatively TRBD1 (5 bases). The length of the CDR3 is 14 residues. Looked up from germline, CDR1 is SGHRS and CDR2 is YFSETQ. Trimming took off 0 bases at V and 2 bases at J, with 9 bases between the two ends. The CDR3, as DNA: TGCGCCAGCAGCTTGGCACAGGCCGCCTACGAGCAGTACTTC. Protein: CASSLAQAAYEQYF.

This clonotype was seen a few times. V usage is TRBV19 and J usage is TRBJ1-5; D is ambiguous. Germline CDR1 reads LNHDA; CDR2 reads SQIVND (reference sequence). The length of the CDR3 is 13 residues. The ends were cut back, 4 bases at V and 1 base at J, with 5 bases in the middle. The CDR3 spells CASSSSSNQPQHF. The CDR3 DNA is TGTGCCAGTAGTAGCTCCAGCAATCAGCCCCAGCATTTT.

In its sample, this clonotype ranks as medium-sized. This chain uses TRBV13 with TRBJ2-3; 9 positions match TRBD2. The junction had 2 bases not matched to a gene; V was cut back by 6 bases and J by 4 bases. The CDR3 covers 13 residues. Germline lookup yields CDR1 PRHDT and CDR2 FYEKMQ (reference sequence). CDR3: CASSWTSADTQYF. The CDR3 DNA reads TGTGCCAGCAGTTGGACTAGCGCAGATACGCAGTATTTT.

A few counts support this clonotype. This rearrangement joins TRBV5-4 to TRBJ2-7; 9 bases fit TRBD1. Per the germline V gene, CDR1 is SGHNT and CDR2 is YYREEE (reference sequence). The trim removed 1 base at V and 3 bases at J, leaving 5 bases unmatched. The CDR3 is 15 amino acids. CDR3 in DNA: TGTGCCAGCAGCTTGAGGGACAGGGAGATCTACGAGCAGTACTTC. Encoded protein: CASSLRDREIYEQYF.

Only a few counts were recorded for this clonotype. This chain joins TRBV30 and TRBJ1-2; possible D gene TRBD1, 6 bases. V was shortened by 3 bases and J by 1 base, with 18 bases between the two germline ends. The CDR3 has 16 residues. Germline V gene data show CDR1 as GTSNPN and CDR2 as SVGIG (reference sequence). CDR3 in DNA: TGTGCCTGGAGGACTACAGGGACCTACATTAACTATGGCTACACCTTC. Protein product: CAWRTTGTYINYGYTF.

This clonotype is medium-sized by share. The chain links TRBV19 to TRBJ2-5; D not resolved. Germline lookup yields CDR1 LNHDA and CDR2 SQIVND (reference sequence). Between the trimmed V and J ends, which lost 3 bases and 0 bases, there was a span of 5 bases. CDR3 length: 13 amino acids. CDR3: CASSMQYQETQYF. As DNA, the CDR3 is TGTGCCAGTAGTATGCAGTACCAAGAGACCCAGTACTTC. The variable domain in full, with the rest retrieved from reference TRBV19 and TRBJ2-5, is DGGITQSPKYLFRKEGQNVTLSCEQNLNHDAMYWYRQDPGQGLRLIYYSQIVNDFQKGDIAEGYSVSREKKESFPLTVTSAQKNPTAFYLCASSMQYQETQYFGPGTRLLVL.

The CDR3 is CASSTGQGRNYGYTF. CDR3 DNA sequence: TGTGCCAGCAGTACTGGACAGGGGCGTAACTATGGCTACACCTTC. V is TRBV12-3 or TRBV12-4 and J is TRBJ1-2; the match to TRBD1 covers 9 bases. The junction had 5 bases not matched to a gene; V was cut back by 5 bases and J by 1 base. CDR3 length: 15 amino acids.

Relative to its sample, this clonotype is medium-sized (0.01 to 0.1%). V gene TRBV6-5 combines with J gene TRBJ2-7, with D perhaps being TRBD1 or TRBD2 (5 bases each). Germline CDR1 MNHEY, CDR2 SVGAGI. Trimming took 2 bases from V and 2 from J, leaving 13 bases between them. CDR3 length: 15 amino acids. CDR3 in amino acids: CASSYGWDPTYEQYF. The CDR3 DNA sequence: TGTGCCAGCAGTTACGGGTGGGACCCCACCTACGAGCAGTACTTC.

This clonotype has more than one count but fewer than ten. This chain links TRBV6-5 with TRBJ1-5; D remains unclear. Germline V gives CDR1 MNHEY, CDR2 SVGAGI. Trimming removed 7 bases at V and 0 bases at J, with 7 bases between. The CDR3 loop spans 13 amino acids. CDR3 DNA: TGTGCCAGCACCATTAATAGCAATCAGCCCCAGCATTTT. Encoded protein: CASTINSNQPQHF.